This is a list of T cell receptor beta chains from one sample in a study of CD8+ T cells in alopecia areata. Only in-frame clones appear in the TCRdb table, and some are missing; sequencing was by immunoSEQ multiplex PCR. Of fewer than 110,000 clones listed, under 90% were seen once; the top ten hold more than 9.5%. Sequencing used CD8+ T cells sorted from blood, obtained between weeks 30 and 35, from a patient treated with tofacitinib. The receptor set was obtained from a human donor with alopecia areata. Both conserved end residues are part of each CDR3. Each record gives: CDR3 protein, D gene, CDR3 length, J gene, V gene. The D gene is left open where the match is weak.

CDR3: CASSDYRTTGELFF
D: .
length: 14
J: TRBJ2-2
V: TRBV25-1

CDR3: CSVEWIRDRATYGYTF
D: TRBD1
length: 16
J: TRBJ1-2
V: TRBV29-1

CDR3: CASSFFGRASYEQYF
D: TRBD2
length: 15
J: TRBJ2-7
V: TRBV7-3

CDR3: CASSEEQGMNTQYF
D: .
length: 14
J: TRBJ2-3
V: TRBV6-1

CDR3: CASSLSQPQAAYEQYF
D: .
length: 16
J: TRBJ2-7
V: TRBV6-5

CDR3: CASSLVDSGTLHF
D: .
length: 13
J: TRBJ1-6
V: TRBV13

CDR3: CASSGGRETQYF
D: .
length: 12
J: TRBJ2-5
V: TRBV7-8

CDR3: CASSWGGESEQYF
D: .
length: 13
J: TRBJ2-7
V: TRBV7-6

CDR3: CASSQDRETQYF
D: .
length: 12
J: TRBJ2-5
V: TRBV7-9

CDR3: CASSEGARGTDTQYF
D: .
length: 15
J: TRBJ2-3
V: TRBV2

CDR3: CASSGGEGVADTQYF
D: TRBD2
length: 15
J: TRBJ2-3
V: TRBV5-1

CDR3: CASSQDGGGRSNQPQHF
D: .
length: 17
J: TRBJ1-5
V: TRBV4-1

CDR3: CSAHKGNTIYF
D: .
length: 11
J: TRBJ1-3
V: TRBV20-1

CDR3: CASSPDSTYEQYF
D: .
length: 13
J: TRBJ2-7
V: TRBV27

CDR3: CASSFEGQRSNYGYTF
D: TRBD1
length: 16
J: TRBJ1-2
V: TRBV7-9

CDR3: CASSQAGAGVGYEQYF
D: TRBD2
length: 16
J: TRBJ2-7
V: TRBV4-1

CDR3: CASSLGQGSYEQYF
D: .
length: 14
J: TRBJ2-7
V: TRBV5-4

CDR3: CASSLGQGANEQYF
D: TRBD1
length: 14
J: TRBJ2-7
V: TRBV5-1

CDR3: CASSYNEQFF
D: .
length: 10
J: TRBJ2-1
V: TRBV25-1

CDR3: CASRIPHRTYEQYF
D: .
length: 14
J: TRBJ2-7
V: TRBV28

CDR3: CASSVNRGDTEAFF
D: TRBD1
length: 14
J: TRBJ1-1
V: TRBV10-2

CDR3: CASSRSTDTQYF
D: .
length: 12
J: TRBJ2-3
V: TRBV11-2

CDR3: CASSSGRNYEQYF
D: .
length: 13
J: TRBJ2-7
V: TRBV28

CDR3: CASSLGGQGPNTGELFF
D: TRBD1
length: 17
J: TRBJ2-2
V: TRBV7-3

CDR3: CASSSDGYEQYF
D: .
length: 12
J: TRBJ2-7
V: TRBV7-2

CDR3: CASSKPSGRAYNEQFF
D: TRBD2
length: 16
J: TRBJ2-1
V: TRBV5-4

CDR3: CASSLWDTGELFF
D: .
length: 13
J: TRBJ2-2
V: TRBV27

CDR3: CAIRDYEQGDTQYF
D: .
length: 14
J: TRBJ2-3
V: TRBV10-3